The present entry profiles one TCR beta chain with its context. What it binds is unknown. Treatment given: around 19 received Ad26.COV2.S at low or high dose, single or two shots; five or six received placebo; per-sample allocation not given. Day 63 after the first vaccine or placebo injection was the time point for sampling. The data were obtained in a study of Ad26.COV2.S vaccination and SARS-CoV-2 variants. For the study at large: The donor was enrolled in the Ad26.COV2.S arm of the COV1001 trial.

Study outcomes and limitations: Vaccine recipients surpassed placebo recipients in spike-specific TCR breadth. Overall T cell responses may have been underestimated by the analyses of TCR breadth and depth.

Data came from immunoSEQ multiplex PCR; TCRdb stores just in-frame clones and leaves some out. The sample carries around 450,000 clones, 89% recorded once. The receptor comes from a person between 18 and 59 years old who received the Ad26.COV2.S COVID-19 vaccine or a placebo. This specimen consisted of peripheral blood, obtained in a trial of Ad26.COV2.S vaccine versus placebo.

The CDR3 DNA follows: TGTGCCAGCAGCCCGGGACAGGGGGCCCAAGAGACCCAGTACTTC. As protein: CASSPGQGAQETQYF. The chain links TRBV11-3 to TRBJ2-5; 12 positions match TRBD1. This CDR3 contains 15 residues. V lost 5 bases to trimming and J lost 1 base; unmatched junction nucleotides: 2. Germline CDR1 reads SGHNT; CDR2 reads YENEEA.